This TCR beta chain was sequenced for a study of shared clonotypes between healthy human individuals. About the research overall: With ages of 18 to 49, the donors were a couple of women and a few men. Study-wide results and caveats: Shared across several donors were roughly 5% of the naive CD4 clonotypes.

Sequencing was performed with immunoSEQ multiplex PCR; in TCRdb, only in-frame clones are kept and a portion is missing. Among about 1 million clones listed, about 75% were seen once. A single count supports this clone. Antigen: not known. Subsets obtained from CD4+ cells comprised CD45RA+ naive and CD45RA-negative memory cells. The CDR3 spans 13 residues. Trimming took off 6 bases at V and 12 bases at J, with 17 bases between the two ends. From germline, CDR1 is MDHEN and CDR2 SYDVKM. This sequence joins TRBV28 and TRBJ1-4; D gene ambiguous. The TCR originated in a man in his late teens or twenties in good health. Specimen: memory CD4+ T cells sorted from blood. Regarding subset: CD45RA-negative fraction. The CDR3 loop reads CASSSSRRGQLFF. The CDR3 DNA is TGTGCCAGCAGCTCCAGTAGGCGAGGGCAACTGTTTTTT.